Here is one T cell receptor (beta chain) with its context. Its antigen is as yet unknown. This CDR3 has 15 residues. Germline CDR1 reads SGHRS; CDR2 reads YFSETQ. V was clipped by 5 bases and J by 6 bases; unmatched bases: 10. Each CDR3 protein gets one entry after TCRdb re-called the RACE reads with MiXCR. The sample contains 150,000 to 200,000 distinct CDR3 sequences, roughly 15% of which appear only once. These data are taken from a study of human T cells and chemical hapten exposure. Study-wide points: Expanded TCR sets contained significantly more large CDR3 similarity clusters than controls. Sensitizing with DPC caused no change in TCRs above 1 in 1000 frequency.

Time point specified: patch test 1, 2 weeks after DPC sensitization. The sample's treatment: therapeutic diphenylcyclopropenone sensitization with weekly scalp DPC. Each donor was an alopecia patient between 18 and 70 years of age who qualified for DPC. Sequencing started from total RNA isolated from unfractionated whole blood. The TCR was taken from a woman aged 25 to 39 with alopecia areata. Some clones in this sample may be carry-over from other donors' samples. The chain recombines TRBV5-1 with TRBJ2-1; 8 bases match TRBD1. Source: whole blood, taken in connection with sensitization to the hapten diphenylcyclopropenone (DPC). DNA of the CDR3: TGCGCCAGCAGTCAGCGCGGACAGGGCCTCAATGAGCAGTTCTTC. Translating gives CASSQRGQGLNEQFF.